This TCR beta chain was documented in a study of cytomegalovirus exposure and HLA in healthy donors. General study findings and limits: Associated with cytomegalovirus, according to the listing, were some 180 TCR beta chains. Researchers reported in a later analysis that common viral pathogens appeared linked to several top clusters. Data from an earlier analysis indicated that most TCR beta V segments were productive either about 87% or about 30% of the time.

In the PCR, 60 Vbeta and 13 Jbeta primers were used. Assay: immunoSEQ multiplex PCR; the TCRdb copy retains only in-frame clones and omits some. The sample holds roughly 120,000 clones, 74% seen once. J was trimmed by 7 bases and V by 6 bases; bases with no gene match: 4. The CDR3 length is 12 residues. Germline assignment: CDR1 SGHTA and CDR2 FQGNSA. About this clone itself: Antigen specificity is unknown.

The clonotype originates from a woman between 45 and 60 years old in good health and CMV-seropositive. The sequenced sample consisted of PBMCs. The chain links TRBV7-2 to TRBJ2-7; 9 bases match TRBD1. The CDR3 spells CASRKTGGEQYF. The DNA for the CDR3 is TGTGCCAGCAGAAAGACAGGGGGTGAGCAGTACTTC.